Below are 5 T cell receptor beta chains sequenced from a single sample in a study of CD8+CD57+ T cells in acquired aplastic anemia. For CDR3 and TCR beta VDJ profiling, genomic DNA was the template used. TCRdb itself ran the reads through MiXCR, one entry per CDR3 protein. The table has a few hundred thousand distinct CDR3 sequences, just under 70% seen once. The sample was sorted CD4+, CD8+, or CD8+CD57+ T cells (not recorded which) from PBMCs. Receptors were obtained from a human donor in good health, serving as a control.

Concerning this clonotype itself: The junction departs from the called germline gene at one end, perhaps through a read error. The V gene is TRBV29-1, the J gene TRBJ2-6, with 7 bases fitting TRBD1. The CDR3 totals 13 residues. Looked up from germline, CDR1 is SQVTM and CDR2 is ANQGSEA. The CDR3 DNA reads as TGCAGCGTACGTTCCGGGACAGTGAACACTGAAGCTTTC. This encodes CSVRSGTVNTEAF.

The chain has TRBV19 and TRBJ2-7, with 7 bases lining up with TRBD2. This CDR3 has 15 amino acids. Germline V lookup: CDR1 LNHDA, CDR2 SQIVND (reference sequence). The V segment lost 8 bases and the J segment 6 bases; nucleotides outside the gene matches: 16. The CDR3 sequence: CASCREGRNLREQYF. The CDR3 region has the DNA TGTGCCAGTTGTAGGGAGGGGAGAAACCTCCGCGAGCAGTACTTC. Filled out from reference TRBV19 and TRBJ2-7, the complete variable domain reads DGGITQSPKYLFRKEGQNVTLSCEQNLNHDAMYWYRQDPGQGLRLIYYSQIVNDFQKGDIAEGYSVSREKKESFPLTVTSAQKNPTAFYLCASCREGRNLREQYFGPGTRLTVT.

The chain couples TRBV15 to TRBJ2-1, with 8 bases aligning to TRBD1. Germline V gene lookup returns CDR1 LNHNV and CDR2 YYDKDF (reference sequence). The CDR3 covers 15 residues. The trim removed 4 bases at V and 8 bases at J, leaving 10 bases unmatched. Here the CDR3 reads CATSNRGARYDEQFF. The DNA for the CDR3 is TGTGCCACCAGCAACAGGGGGGCCCGTTACGATGAGCAGTTCTTC. The variable domain in full, completed from reference TRBV15 and TRBJ2-1, reads DAMVIQNPRYQVTQFGKPVTLSCSQTLNHNVMYWYQQKSSQAPKLLFHYYDKDFNNEADTPDNFQSRRPNTSFCFLDIRSPGLGDTAMYLCATSNRGARYDEQFFGPGTRLTVL.

The chain is built from TRBV5-1 and TRBJ2-7; TRBD1 matches 12 bases. This CDR3 region has 17 residues. J lost 2 bases, V lost 0 bases, and 6 bases had no gene match. CDR1 SGHRS and CDR2 YFSETQ come from the germline V gene. CDR3 coding DNA: TGCGCCAGCAGCTTGGACGGGACAGGGGGCGCTCCCTACGAGCAGTACTTC. Protein product: CASSLDGTGGAPYEQYF.

V usage is TRBV7-2 and J usage is TRBJ1-5; D perhaps matches TRBD1 (6 bases). This CDR3 has 15 residues. Germline V lookup: CDR1 SGHTA, CDR2 FQGNSA. Trimming pared 5 bases from V and 16 bases from J, leaving 27 bases between. The CDR3 sequence: CASSQGETGLEPYHF. In nucleotides, the CDR3 is TGTGCCAGCAGCCAAGGTGAGACAGGACTGGAGCCCTACCATTTT.